Following are 25 T cell receptor beta chains from one sample sequenced in a study of T cell responses to AZD1222 COVID-19 vaccine. The assay was immunoSEQ multiplex PCR, and TCRdb's table has in-frame clones only and misses some. The sample has fewer than 150,000 clones, around 85% seen once. Here the sequenced sample was peripheral blood, taken on day 0 of AZD1222 vaccination. These receptor sequences come from an adult in good health.

This sequence joins TRBV12-3 or TRBV12-4 and TRBJ2-7, with D unclear. This CDR3 has 12 amino acids. The V and J ends lost 3 bases and 5 bases respectively, with 8 bases between them. The CDR3 loop is CASSFRTDEQYF. As DNA, the CDR3 is TGTGCCAGCAGTTTCAGGACGGACGAGCAGTACTTC.

V is TRBV7-2 and J is TRBJ2-1, with a tentative D call TRBD2 (5 bases). With 6 bases removed from V and 6 bases from J, the gap between germline ends came to 15 bases. The CDR3 sequence is 14 residues long. The germline V gene encodes CDR1 SGHTA and CDR2 FQGNSA. Here the CDR3 reads CASRFSVQSNEQFF. DNA of the CDR3: TGTGCCAGCAGGTTTAGCGTTCAAAGCAATGAGCAGTTCTTC.

This rearrangement joins TRBV29-1 to TRBJ2-7; 8 bases match TRBD1. After removal of 1 base from V and 5 bases from J, the junction contained 4 bases not matched to a gene. This CDR3 region has 13 residues. From germline, CDR1 is SQVTM and CDR2 ANQGSEA. CDR3 region: CSVEGTGFDEQYF. The CDR3 DNA reads as TGCAGCGTTGAAGGGACAGGGTTCGACGAGCAGTACTTC.

The V gene is TRBV29-1, the J gene TRBJ2-3; 7 bases are shared with TRBD2. The V segment lost 4 bases and the J segment 0 bases; nucleotides outside the gene matches: 10. Germline CDR1 and CDR2: SQVTM and ANQGSEA. CDR3 length: 16 amino acids. The CDR3 DNA reads TGCAGCGTTGGGCCGTTTTTCGGGGGGAGCACAGATACGCAGTATTTT. This gives the protein CSVGPFFGGSTDTQYF.

This clone appeared once. The chain combines TRBV6-6 with TRBJ2-3; D is ambiguous. Deletions cut 4 bases from V and 2 bases from J, with 1 base between. Germline lookup yields CDR1 MNHNY and CDR2 SVGAGI (reference sequence). The CDR3 has 11 amino acids. CDR3 sequence reads: CASSSTDTQYF. The CDR3 DNA is TGTGCCAGCAGTTCCACAGATACGCAGTATTTT.

This chain joins TRBV3-1 (or the pseudogene TRBV3-2) and TRBJ2-1, with D hard to call. Trimming removed 1 base at V and 2 bases at J, with 15 bases between. CDR3 length equals 17 residues. Per the germline V gene, CDR1 is LGHDT and CDR2 is YNNKEL (reference sequence). The CDR3 sequence: CASSQGSWSFPYNEQFF. CDR3 DNA: TGTGCCAGCAGCCAAGGGTCCTGGAGTTTTCCCTACAATGAGCAGTTCTTC.

This clone was detected only once. The chain links TRBV19 to TRBJ2-1; no firm D call. Germline CDR1 and CDR2: LNHDA and SQIVND (reference sequence). Trimming stripped 5 bases from V and 7 bases from J, with 12 bases between. The CDR3 has 13 amino acids. CDR3 nucleotide sequence: TGTGCCAGTAGTCTCAGCTTAAAAAATGAGCAGTTCTTC. It translates to CASSLSLKNEQFF. Complete variable domain (other parts from reference TRBV19 and TRBJ2-1): DGGITQSPKYLFRKEGQNVTLSCEQNLNHDAMYWYRQDPGQGLRLIYYSQIVNDFQKGDIAEGYSVSREKKESFPLTVTSAQKNPTAFYLCASSLSLKNEQFFGPGTRLTVL.

This clone was seen only a few times. The chain uses TRBV7-2 and TRBJ1-6; D is uncertain. Trimming cost V 1 base and J 8 bases, with 15 bases left between them. Germline CDR1 is SGHTA and CDR2 is FQGNSA. This CDR3 is 16 amino acids long. This chain's CDR3 is CASSLVPGRSHSPLHF. The CDR3, as DNA: TGTGCCAGCAGCTTAGTCCCCGGGAGGAGTCATTCACCCCTCCACTTT.

The V and J genes are TRBV4-1 and TRBJ2-1; D perhaps matches TRBD1 (5 bases). Germline V gene data show CDR1 as MGHRA and CDR2 as YSYEKL. CDR3 length: 16 residues. Trimming took 2 bases from V and 7 from J, leaving 18 bases between them. The CDR3 sequence: CASSQPPDRNRNEQFF. Written as DNA, the CDR3 is TGCGCCAGCAGCCAACCCCCGGACCGAAACAGGAATGAGCAGTTCTTC.

The chain joins TRBV7-9 to TRBJ2-7, with TRBD1 matching 10 bases. The CDR3 has 14 residues. Trimming took 3 bases from V and 5 from J; bases not matched to a gene: 4. The V gene's germline CDR1 is SEHNR and CDR2 FQNEAQ (reference sequence). The CDR3 DNA is TGTGCCAGCAGCTTTCGGGACAGGGGCGACGAGCAGTACTTC. Its protein product is CASSFRDRGDEQYF.

The gene calls are TRBV27 and TRBJ1-1; 11 bases map to TRBD1. CDR3 length: 17 amino acids. Looked up from germline, CDR1 is MNHEY and CDR2 is SMNVEV (reference sequence). Trimming removed 6 bases from V and 4 bases from J; junction bases left unmatched: 13. The CDR3 protein is CASSLSSSGQGGTEAFF. CDR3 in DNA: TGTGCCAGCAGCCTCAGTTCCTCGGGACAGGGGGGCACTGAAGCTTTCTTT.

V usage is TRBV27 and J usage is TRBJ1-2, with D perhaps matching TRBD1 (5 bases). V was shortened by 6 bases and J by 6 bases, with 17 bases between the two germline ends. Germline V gene sequence: CDR1 MNHEY, CDR2 SMNVEV (reference sequence). The length of the CDR3 is 14 residues. The CDR3 protein is CASRKPGIRDGYTF. As DNA, the CDR3 is TGTGCCAGCAGGAAACCAGGGATAAGGGATGGCTACACCTTC.

The sample holds a few counts of this clone. The rearrangement uses TRBV7-9 and TRBJ1-1, with 8 nucleotides matching TRBD1. Germline CDR1 reads SEHNR; CDR2 reads FQNEAQ (reference sequence). This CDR3 comprises 15 residues. J was trimmed by 11 bases and V by 4 bases; bases with no gene match: 15. The CDR3 DNA is TGTGCCAGCAGCTCCAGACAGGGGATCGCGGGGTTTGCTTTCTTT. Protein product: CASSSRQGIAGFAFF.

This clone was seen only once. The chain has TRBV7-2 and TRBJ2-5; TRBD1 matches at 7 bases. V shed 4 bases and J 4 bases; nucleotides not matched to a gene: 15. CDR1 is SGHTA, CDR2 FQGNSA, per germline. CDR3 size: 17 residues. In DNA form, the CDR3 reads TGTGCCAGCAGCTCCCGAACCCTAAGACAGGGTGGAGAGACCCAGTACTTC. As protein: CASSSRTLRQGGETQYF.

The chain joins TRBV6-1 to TRBJ2-7; TRBD2 agrees at 7 bases. Germline CDR1 is MNHNS and CDR2 is SASEGT. The CDR3 runs to 13 residues. V was pared by 6 bases and J by 7 bases, with 9 bases of the junction left unmatched. CDR3 loop: CASSSDTGGEQYF. The DNA for the CDR3 is TGTGCCAGCAGCTCGGACACCGGGGGGGAGCAGTACTTC.

This rearrangement joins TRBV19 to TRBJ1-1, with 9 bases matching TRBD1. CDR3 length equals 13 residues. Trimming at V came to 5 bases and at J to 10 bases, leaving 8 bases not matched to a gene. Germline values: CDR1 LNHDA, CDR2 SQIVND (reference sequence). The CDR3 loop reads CASSSPGQGGAFF. The CDR3, as DNA: TGTGCCAGTAGTTCACCGGGACAGGGCGGAGCTTTCTTT.

This chain joins TRBV12-3 or TRBV12-4 and TRBJ1-3; weak D call: TRBD1 (6 bases). There are 13 residues in the CDR3. The V and J ends lost 7 bases and 9 bases respectively, with 16 bases between them. The CDR3 sequence: CASTLRGGLTIYF. The CDR3 coding sequence is TGTGCCAGCACCCTTAGGGGGGGGCTCACCATATATTTT.

This chain uses TRBV18 with TRBJ2-5, with unresolved D. The germline V gene has CDR1 KGHSH and CDR2 LQKENI. V dropped 0 bases and J dropped 1 base, with 9 bases sitting between them. The CDR3 consists of 15 residues. CDR3 sequence reads: CASSPPPPSQETQYF. The CDR3 nucleotides are TGTGCCAGCTCACCACCCCCCCCCAGCCAAGAGACCCAGTACTTC.

The chain carries TRBV11-2 and TRBJ1-6; 11 bases are a match to TRBD1. V dropped 7 bases and J dropped 14; count of bases not matched to a gene: 16. In germline, CDR1 is SGHAT, CDR2 FQNNGV. The CDR3 is 16 amino acids. The CDR3 sequence is CASTTGTGGFNRALHF. CDR3 nucleotides: TGTGCCAGCACAACCGGGACAGGGGGGTTTAATCGAGCCCTCCACTTT. Full variable domain (outside the CDR3, taken from reference TRBV11-2 and TRBJ1-6): EAGVAQSPRYKIIEKRQSVAFWCNPISGHATLYWYQQILGQGPKLLIQFQNNGVVDDSQLPKDRFSAERLKGVDSTLKIQPAKLEDSAVYLCASTTGTGGFNRALHFGNGTRLTVT.

This clone has just one count. The rearrangement uses TRBV5-6 and TRBJ1-1; tentative D call: TRBD1 (5 bases). The germline gives CDR1 SGHDT, CDR2 YYEEEE. CDR3 length: 16 residues. V gave up 3 bases and J gave up 6 bases, with 21 bases separating them. DNA for the CDR3: TGTGCCAGCAGCTCACCAGATATCTTCGGGGGGGCTGAAGCTTTCTTT. Its translation: CASSSPDIFGGAEAFF.

As DNA, the CDR3 is TGTGCCATCAGTGTAACCCAGGGACCCCACGAGCAGTACTTC. Its translation is CAISVTQGPHEQYF. V usage is TRBV10-3 and J usage is TRBJ2-7; D is perhaps TRBD1 or TRBD2 (5 bases each). The CDR3 is 14 residues long. V was trimmed by 4 bases and J by 5 bases, leaving 15 bases between them. The germline CDR1 and CDR2 sequences are ENHRY and SYGVKD.

This sequence joins TRBV5-1 and TRBJ2-3; the D is unclear. The V and J ends lost 0 bases and 4 bases respectively, with 12 bases between them. Germline V CDR1 and CDR2: SGHRS, YFSETQ. The CDR3 sequence is 15 residues long. The CDR3 loop is CASSLVEGWADTQYF. CDR3 nucleotide sequence: TGCGCCAGCAGCTTGGTCGAAGGTTGGGCAGATACGCAGTATTTT. Combining the CDR3 with reference TRBV5-1 and TRBJ2-3 gives the whole variable domain KAGVTQTPRYLIKTRGQQVTLSCSPISGHRSVSWYQQTPGQGLQFLFEYFSETQRNKGNFPGRFSGRQFSNSRSEMNVSTLELGDSALYLCASSLVEGWADTQYFGPGTRLTVL.

This chain uses TRBV10-3 with TRBJ1-2; D is unresolved. The CDR3 is 13 amino acids. The ends were cut back, 7 bases at V and 6 bases at J, with 15 bases in the middle. In germline, CDR1 is ENHRY, CDR2 SYGVKD. The CDR3 loop is CAITPGPADGYTF. In DNA, the CDR3 is TGTGCCATCACCCCTGGACCCGCGGATGGCTACACCTTC.

The sample holds a few counts of this clone. CDR3 loop: CASSPMRTENTEAFF. CDR3 nucleotide sequence: TGCGCCAGCAGCCCAATGAGGACGGAAAACACTGAAGCTTTCTTT. The chain combines TRBV5-1 with TRBJ1-1; no definite D call. Germline V CDR1 and CDR2: SGHRS, YFSETQ. V gave up 4 bases and J gave up 2 bases, with 15 bases separating them. This CDR3 is built from 15 residues.

V usage is TRBV4-2 and J usage is TRBJ2-1; possible D gene TRBD2, 6 bases. Germline V gene sequence: CDR1 LGHNA, CDR2 YNFKEQ. CDR3 size: 16 residues. V lost 0 bases and J 11 bases, leaving 20 bases between the germline ends. The DNA of the CDR3 is TGTGCCAGCAGCCAAGAAACGGGGACCGGGGGAGAAAAGCAGTTCTTC. Translating gives CASSQETGTGGEKQFF.